This T cell receptor beta chain was identified during a study of blood T cell repertoires in COVID-19. In the study overall: The samples span acute and convalescent COVID-19 from the United States, Italy and Spain. In each case, the material was cDNA or gDNA derived from T cells, B-cell-depleted T cells, or PBMCs.

Original processing methods: The authors estimated nucleated cell counts from reference gene primer amplification. Only in-frame clones appear in the TCRdb table, and some are missing; sequencing was by immunoSEQ multiplex PCR. D and trimming come from the DNA, and the V and J calls and clone size come from that table. Of roughly 380,000 clones detected, roughly 87% appear once; the ten largest clones hold just under 4%. V shed 4 bases and J shed 3 bases, with 16 bases lying between them. In germline, CDR1 is SGHRS, CDR2 YFSETQ. The CDR3 is made up of 15 amino acids. Patients from Seattle were sampled longitudinally, starting during active infection.

The V and J genes are TRBV5-1 and TRBJ1-1; maybe TRBD1 (5 bases). The clonotype originates from a woman in her sixties or seventies with COVID-19, enrolled during active disease. The specimen was peripheral blood. The CDR3 region is CASSSPDQGDTEAFF. The CDR3 DNA follows: TGCGCCAGCAGCAGCCCAGACCAGGGCGACACTGAAGCTTTCTTT.